This T cell receptor beta chain was captured in a study of shared clonotypes between healthy human individuals. Clones were sequenced by immunoSEQ multiplex PCR, and TCRdb holds only the in-frame ones, with some missing. The sample consists of about 320,000 clones, over 75% of them appearing once. The CDR3 extends over 14 amino acids. CDR1 and CDR2 (germline): LNHNV, YYDKDF (reference sequence). V gave up 5 bases and J gave up 4 bases, with 14 bases separating them. This sequence was found in a young man in good health. The chain couples TRBV15 to TRBJ1-2; D is unclear. Material for sequencing was memory CD8+ T cells sorted from blood. Described subset: CD45RO+ cells pooled with CCR7-negative TemRA cells. CDR3 bases: TGTGCCACCAGCTCTGTGTTCATCAGCTATGGCTACACCTTC. Translation: CATSSVFISYGYTF. Full variable domain (remainder filled in from reference TRBV15 and TRBJ1-2): DAMVIQNPRYQVTQFGKPVTLSCSQTLNHNVMYWYQQKSSQAPKLLFHYYDKDFNNEADTPDNFQSRRPNTSFCFLDIRSPGLGDTAMYLCATSSVFISYGYTFGSGTRLTVV.